This T cell receptor beta chain was sequenced during a study of regulatory T cells in long-lasting Graves disease. Notes on the study in general: Newly diagnosed disease favored TRBV20-1 and TRBJ2-1 over persistent disease. Accuracy may have been reduced by the small sample size.

Time point in this sample: persistent/refractory GD, antithyroid drugs over 5 years with positive TRAb. RNA isolated from PBMCs was used to make the TCR library. Diagnoses of Graves' disease were made by American Thyroid Association guidelines. This clonotype was seen many times. Its antigen remains unidentified. Researchers made TCR beta libraries by using iRepertoire HTBI primers and running Arm-PCR on CDR3 regions. One entry per CDR3 protein results from TCRdb running MiXCR on the multiplex PCR reads. The data show under 500,000 distinct CDR3 sequences, less than 25% seen once. Looked up from germline, CDR1 is SGHVS and CDR2 is FNYEAQ. V lost 5 bases and J lost 3; bases outside the gene matches: 3. This CDR3 is built from 15 residues.

The sequence came from a female donor with Graves disease. The sequenced sample was peripheral blood mononuclear cells (PBMCs), obtained when the disease was refractory, from a patient treated with antithyroid drugs. The chain employs TRBV7-6 and TRBJ1-4, with TRBD1 matching 10 bases. For the CDR3, the DNA is TGTGCCAGCAGCCCCGGACAGGGGGCTAATGAAAAACTGTTTTTT. Encoded protein: CASSPGQGANEKLFF. The full variable domain, in which reference TRBV7-6 and TRBJ1-4 provide the parts outside the CDR3, is GAGVSQSPRYKVTKRGQDVALRCDPISGHVSLYWYRQALGQGPEFLTYFNYEAQQDKSGLPNDRFSAERPEGSISTLTIQRTEQRDSAMYRCASSPGQGANEKLFFGSGTQLSVL.